A selection of T cell receptor beta chains follows, all from one sample in a study of blood T cell repertoires in COVID-19. Assay used: immunoSEQ multiplex PCR; TCRdb lists only in-frame clones, some missing. The sample lists about 150,000 clones, roughly nine tenths occurring once. The specimen was peripheral blood. Every receptor here comes from a woman between 65 and 79 years old with acute or convalescent COVID-19. The CDR3 runs from the conserved cysteine through the conserved F or W. A D gene is named only where the DNA matches it firmly. Clone size is stated in some rows and not others, as once, few, many or a class when expanded.

CDR3,DNA,J,V,size,D
CASSVVLRVEKLFF,TGTGCCAGCAGCGTTGTCTTGAGGGTTGAAAAACTGTTTTTT,TRBJ1-4,TRBV9,.,.
CASSSPGQTQETQYF,TGTGCCAGCAGTTCGCCGGGACAGACACAAGAGACCCAGTACTTC,TRBJ2-5,TRBV28,.,TRBD1
CATSQRLTDTQYF,TGTGCCACCAGTCAGCGACTAACAGATACGCAGTATTTT,TRBJ2-3,TRBV24-1,.,.
CATSDTRDSFTDTQYF,TGTGCCACCAGTGATACTAGGGACAGCTTCACAGATACGCAGTATTTT,TRBJ2-3,TRBV24-1,.,TRBD1
CASSWGQGEGNQPQHF,TGTGCCAGCAGCTGGGGACAGGGTGAGGGCAATCAGCCCCAGCATTTT,TRBJ1-5,TRBV7-9,.,TRBD1
CASRQDRVGNEQFF,TGTGCCAGCAGGCAGGACAGGGTAGGTAATGAGCAGTTCTTC,TRBJ2-1,TRBV27,.,TRBD1
CASSFGQGAGTDTQYF,TGTGCCAGCAGTTTTGGTCAGGGGGCTGGCACAGATACGCAGTATTTT,TRBJ2-3,TRBV6-5,once,TRBD1
CASSSDRALYGYTF,TGTGCCAGCAGCTCGGACAGGGCTCTCTATGGCTACACCTTC,TRBJ1-2,TRBV5-5,.,TRBD1
CASSLDPPSSSGNTIYF,TGTGCCAGCAGCTTAGATCCTCCCTCGAGCTCTGGAAACACCATATATTTT,TRBJ1-3,TRBV7-6,.,.
CASSSRTGNNEQFF,TGTGCCAGCAGCTCTAGGACAGGGAACAATGAGCAGTTCTTC,TRBJ2-1,TRBV7-9,.,TRBD1
CASSLGQGTGETQYF,TGTGCCAGCAGCTTGGGGCAGGGGACGGGAGAGACCCAGTACTTC,TRBJ2-5,TRBV5-6,.,.
CASRLGQEYQPQHF,TGTGCCAGCAGATTAGGACAGGAGTATCAGCCCCAGCATTTT,TRBJ1-5,TRBV28,.,TRBD1
CATKKDTHQPQHF,TGTGCCACCAAGAAAGACACTCATCAGCCCCAGCATTTT,TRBJ1-5,TRBV19,once,.
CASTPAGSNYGYTF,TGTGCCAGCACACCTGCAGGGTCTAACTATGGCTACACCTTC,TRBJ1-2,TRBV25-1,.,.
CASSYLDRGLGGYTF,TGTGCCAGCAGTTACTTGGACAGGGGGCTCGGTGGCTACACCTTC,TRBJ1-2,TRBV6-6,.,TRBD1
CASSVGANTEAFF,TGTGCCAGCAGTGTAGGAGCGAACACTGAAGCTTTCTTT,TRBJ1-1,TRBV12-3/TRBV12-4,.,.
CASSFTGGVSPLHF,TGTGCCAGTAGTTTTACAGGGGGGGTGTCACCCCTCCACTTT,TRBJ1-6,TRBV19,.,TRBD1
CASRSTGGNIQYF,TGTGCCAGCAGATCGACAGGGGGGAACATTCAGTACTTC,TRBJ2-4,TRBV6-5,.,TRBD1
CASSYDLGREAPEAFF,TGTGCCAGCAGTTACGATTTAGGCAGGGAGGCTCCTGAAGCTTTCTTT,TRBJ1-1,TRBV6-5,.,.
CASRDKTGWTTDTQYF,TGTGCCAGCAGGGACAAGACAGGGTGGACCACAGATACGCAGTATTTT,TRBJ2-3,TRBV2,.,TRBD1
CASSWTSGGLSFF,TGCGCCAGCAGCTGGACTAGCGGGGGTCTATCTTTCTTC,TRBJ2-1,TRBV5-1,.,TRBD2
CASSLEQGASHEQYF,TGTGCCAGCTCCCTTGAGCAGGGGGCAAGCCACGAGCAGTACTTC,TRBJ2-7,TRBV18,.,TRBD1
CASSGGCSGANVLTF,TGTGCCAGCAGCGGAGGGTGCTCTGGGGCCAACGTCCTGACTTTC,TRBJ2-6,TRBV21-1,.,.
CASSLHQGTEAFF,TGTGCCAGCAGCTTACACCAGGGCACTGAAGCTTTCTTT,TRBJ1-1,TRBV7-2,.,.